This T cell receptor (beta chain) was obtained from a study of control samples from healthy donors and cancer patients. J was trimmed by 3 bases and V by 2 bases; bases with no gene match: 3. The CDR3 length is 14 residues. Germline assignment: CDR1 LGHDT and CDR2 YNNKEL (reference sequence). Using immunoSEQ multiplex PCR, the repertoire was profiled, and TCRdb retains in-frame clones only, with some absent. The sample has some 150,000 clones; roughly 94% are singletons. Sequenced input: PBMCs. This TCR came from a man in his 60s with colorectal cancer. The chain has TRBV3-1 (or the pseudogene TRBV3-2) and TRBJ1-1; 7 nucleotides line up with TRBD1. The CDR3 spells CASSQHDRDTEAFF. The CDR3 DNA reads TGTGCCAGCAGCCAACACGACAGGGACACTGAAGCTTTCTTT.